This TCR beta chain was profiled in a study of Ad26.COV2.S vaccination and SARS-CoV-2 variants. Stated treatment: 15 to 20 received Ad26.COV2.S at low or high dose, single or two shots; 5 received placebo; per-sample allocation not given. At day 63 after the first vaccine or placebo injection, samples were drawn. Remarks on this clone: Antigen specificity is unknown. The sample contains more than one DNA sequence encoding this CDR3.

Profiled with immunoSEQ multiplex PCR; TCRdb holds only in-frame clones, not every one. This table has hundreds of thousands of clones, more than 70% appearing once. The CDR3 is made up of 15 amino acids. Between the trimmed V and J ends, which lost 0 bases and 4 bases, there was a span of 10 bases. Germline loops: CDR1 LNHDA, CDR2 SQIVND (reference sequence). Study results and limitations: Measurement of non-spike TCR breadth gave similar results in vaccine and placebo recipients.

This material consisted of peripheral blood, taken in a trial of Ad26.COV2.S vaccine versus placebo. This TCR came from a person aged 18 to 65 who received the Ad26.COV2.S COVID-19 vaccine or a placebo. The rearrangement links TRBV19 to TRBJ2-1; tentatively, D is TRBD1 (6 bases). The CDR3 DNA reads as TGTGCCAGTAGTATAGAGGGGGCCAGGTACAATGAGCAGTTCTTC. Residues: CASSIEGARYNEQFF.